This T cell receptor (beta chain) was identified in a study of blood T cells in healthy people across ages. Isolation per sample recovered at least 6 million PBMCs. This CDR3 has 16 residues. The V and J ends lost 2 bases and 2 bases, in that order; junction bases with no gene match: 5. Germline CDR1 reads LGHNA; CDR2 reads YNFKEQ. The second PCR ran about 6 to 11 cycles with a sample-barcoded 5' primer and J-beta primers. TCRdb redid the calling of the 5' RACE reads with MiXCR, one entry per CDR3 protein. The sample has about 640,000 distinct CDR3 sequences; 25% to 35% are singletons. This clonotype was counted many times.

The sample was blood. V is TRBV4-2 and J is TRBJ2-3; 9 positions agree with TRBD2. This sequence originates from a woman of 80 years or more in good health. In DNA, the CDR3 is TGTGCCAGCAGCCAACACGCGGGGGGGAACACAGATACGCAGTATTTT. Protein product: CASSQHAGGNTDTQYF.